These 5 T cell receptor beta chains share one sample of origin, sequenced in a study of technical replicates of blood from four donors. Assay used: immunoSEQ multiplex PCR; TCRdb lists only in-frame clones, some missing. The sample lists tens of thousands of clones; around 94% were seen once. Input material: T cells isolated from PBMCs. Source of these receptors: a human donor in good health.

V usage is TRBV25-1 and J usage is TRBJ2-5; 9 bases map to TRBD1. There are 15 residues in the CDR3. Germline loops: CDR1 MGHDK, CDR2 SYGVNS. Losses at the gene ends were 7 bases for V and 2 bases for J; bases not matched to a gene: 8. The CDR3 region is CASTQGTGLQETQYF. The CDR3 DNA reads TGTGCCAGCACTCAGGGGACAGGGTTACAAGAGACCCAGTACTTC.

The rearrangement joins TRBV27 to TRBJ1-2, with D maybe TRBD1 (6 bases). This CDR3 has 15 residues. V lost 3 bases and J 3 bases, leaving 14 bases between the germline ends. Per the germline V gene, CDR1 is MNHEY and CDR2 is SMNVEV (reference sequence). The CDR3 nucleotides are TGTGCCAGCAGTTTCTACCCACAGGGACACTATGGCTACACCTTC. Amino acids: CASSFYPQGHYGYTF.

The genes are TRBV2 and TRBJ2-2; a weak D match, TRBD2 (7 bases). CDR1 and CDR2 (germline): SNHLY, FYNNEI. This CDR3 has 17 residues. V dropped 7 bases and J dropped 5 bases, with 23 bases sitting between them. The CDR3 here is CASKGGGGGVRTGELFF. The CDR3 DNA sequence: TGTGCCAGCAAGGGGGGGGGAGGTGGAGTCCGAACCGGGGAGCTGTTTTTT.

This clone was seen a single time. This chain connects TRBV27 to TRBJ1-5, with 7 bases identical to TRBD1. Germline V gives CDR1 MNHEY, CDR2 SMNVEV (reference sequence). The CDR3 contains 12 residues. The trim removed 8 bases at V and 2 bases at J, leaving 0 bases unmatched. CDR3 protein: CASGTGNQPQHF. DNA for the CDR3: TGTGCCAGCGGGACAGGCAATCAGCCCCAGCATTTT.

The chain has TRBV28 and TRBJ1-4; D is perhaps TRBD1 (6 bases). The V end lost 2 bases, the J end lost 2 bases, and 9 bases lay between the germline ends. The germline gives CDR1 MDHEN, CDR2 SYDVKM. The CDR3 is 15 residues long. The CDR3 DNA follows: TGTGCCAGCAGTTTAACGAGGGGGACTAATGAAAAACTGTTTTTT. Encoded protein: CASSLTRGTNEKLFF.